Described below is a single TCR beta chain sequence and its context. Its recognized antigen is unknown. No quality values exist for individual bases; no much larger clone is one base distant. The germline V gene provides CDR1 SGHTS and CDR2 YDEGEE. The CDR3 spans 11 residues, from the cysteine through the phenylalanine. Just the 33-base CDR3 DNA is kept, in frame starting at base 1. Trimming removed 10 bases from V and 2 bases from J; the gene matches leave 3 bases unexplained. TCRbeta CDR3 regions were amplified from genomic DNA by means of the immunoSEQ Assay, a bias-controlled multiplex PCR. The study's processing was this. The number of nucleated cells in each sample was estimated from the amplification of reference gene primers within the assay. To quantify the absolute abundance of each unique TCRbeta CDR3 rearrangement, sequence reads were collapsed and filtered. For each sample, productive Simpson clonality was calculated by taking the square root of Simpson's diversity index across productive rearrangements. Entries here come from immuneACCESS through TCRdb and include only in-frame sequences with V and J called. Some clones fail to appear in such tables; in the studies checked, an unresolved V gene covers under half of the shortfall, and the cause of the remainder is unknown. The DNA was the basis for D and trimming; V, J and clone size are from that table. Across this sample there are a few hundred thousand clones, with 85% seen only once. 15% to 20% of the sample is held by the ten biggest clonotypes.

This sample is drawn from a study of blood T cell repertoires in COVID-19 (TCRdb year 2020). About the investigation overall: Collaborator samples came from the United States, Italy and Spain and covered acute and convalescent phases of COVID-19. The material from the prospective study consisted of cDNA or gDNA derived from T cells, B-cell-depleted T cells, or PBMCs. Subjects who had been exposed to COVID-19, were actively infected with it, or had recovered from it provided the deeply sampled blood TCRbeta repertoires that made up the dataset. The repertoires were released in a freely available public database meant as a resource for research on the immune response to SARS-CoV-2. The samples were drawn from two sources: the first 160 participants of the ongoing ImmuneRACE study, and fewer than 1,500 subjects contributed by 6 global collaborators. A de-identified subject ID, COVID-19 status, age in years and sex were almost always included in the sample metadata. HLA class I and class II types, where available, came from metadata supplied by the sample provider rather than from assay-based typing. Here is what the overall study found, with its caveats: The amount of clinical and demographic metadata varied by source and participant and was provided uncurated.

Participants in the prospective study were enrolled through a virtual design, were aged about 18 to 100 years, and lived in 24 United States geographic areas. In the prospective study, cohorts were assigned on the basis of participant-reported clinical history obtained from a screening survey and a study questionnaire. For ImmuneRACE Cohort 3, a participant was defined as recovered based on two consecutive negative NP/OP PCR tests, clearance by a healthcare professional, or resolution of symptoms. In the prospective study, mobile phlebotomists collected whole blood, serum and a nasopharyngeal or oropharyngeal swab from each participant. Over a roughly two-month period, participants in the prospective study had the option of providing additional blood draws and questionnaires. Prospective study blood samples were shipped either frozen or at room temperature before DNA extraction.

Sequenced sample: PBMCs or T cells enriched from blood (not recorded which). The receptor was derived from a man in his forties or fifties who had recovered from COVID-19. The sequence joins TRBV5-8 to TRBJ2-7; 7 junctional bases match TRBD1. The base sequence is TGTGCCGCGACAGGGACCTACGAGCAGTACTTC. This codes for CAATGTYEQYF.